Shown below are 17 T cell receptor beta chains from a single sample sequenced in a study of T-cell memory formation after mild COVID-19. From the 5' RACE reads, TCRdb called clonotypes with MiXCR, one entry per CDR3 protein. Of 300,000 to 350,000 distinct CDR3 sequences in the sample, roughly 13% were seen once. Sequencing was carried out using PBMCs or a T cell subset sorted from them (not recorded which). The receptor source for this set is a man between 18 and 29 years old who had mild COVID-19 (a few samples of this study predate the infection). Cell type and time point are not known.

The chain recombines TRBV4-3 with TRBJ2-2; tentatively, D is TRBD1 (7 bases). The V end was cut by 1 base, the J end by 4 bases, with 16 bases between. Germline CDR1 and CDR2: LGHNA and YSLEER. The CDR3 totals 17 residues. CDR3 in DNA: TGCGCCAGCAGCCAAGTCCGAGGAGGGGGCCTCACCGGGGAGCTGTTTTTT. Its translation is CASSQVRGGGLTGELFF.

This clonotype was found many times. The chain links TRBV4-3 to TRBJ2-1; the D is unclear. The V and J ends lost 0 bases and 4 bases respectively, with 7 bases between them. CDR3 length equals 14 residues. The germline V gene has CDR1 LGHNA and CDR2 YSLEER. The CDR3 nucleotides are TGCGCCAGCAGCCAAGATAACAAATACAATGAGCAGTTCTTC. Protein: CASSQDNKYNEQFF.

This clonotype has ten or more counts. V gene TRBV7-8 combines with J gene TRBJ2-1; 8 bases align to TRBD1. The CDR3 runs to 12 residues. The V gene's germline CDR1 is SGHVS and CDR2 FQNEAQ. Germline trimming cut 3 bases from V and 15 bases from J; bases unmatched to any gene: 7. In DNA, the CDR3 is TGTGCCAGCAGCTTGACAGGGGCCGAGTTGTTCTTC. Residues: CASSLTGAELFF.

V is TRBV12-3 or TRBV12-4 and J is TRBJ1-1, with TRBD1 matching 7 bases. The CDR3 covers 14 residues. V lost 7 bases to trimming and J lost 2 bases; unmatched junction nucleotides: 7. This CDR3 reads CASTWDSFNTEAFF. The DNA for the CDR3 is TGTGCCAGCACCTGGGACAGCTTCAACACTGAAGCTTTCTTT.

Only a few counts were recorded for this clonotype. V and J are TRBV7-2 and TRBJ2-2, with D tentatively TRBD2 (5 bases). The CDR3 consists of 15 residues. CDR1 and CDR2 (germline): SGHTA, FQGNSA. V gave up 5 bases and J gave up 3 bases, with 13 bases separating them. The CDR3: CASSPRGPYTGELFF. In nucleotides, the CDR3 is TGTGCCAGCAGCCCCCGCGGGCCTTACACCGGGGAGCTGTTTTTT.

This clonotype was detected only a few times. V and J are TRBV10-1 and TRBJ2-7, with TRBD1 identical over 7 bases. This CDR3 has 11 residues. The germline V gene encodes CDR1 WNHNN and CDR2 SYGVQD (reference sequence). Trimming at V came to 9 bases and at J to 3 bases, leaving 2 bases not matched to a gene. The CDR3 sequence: CASHRGYEQYF. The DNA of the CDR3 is TGCGCCAGTCACAGGGGCTACGAGCAGTACTTC.

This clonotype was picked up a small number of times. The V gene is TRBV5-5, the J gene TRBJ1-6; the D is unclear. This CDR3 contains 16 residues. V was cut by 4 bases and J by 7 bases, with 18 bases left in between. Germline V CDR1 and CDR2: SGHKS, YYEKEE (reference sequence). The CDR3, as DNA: TGTGCCAGCAGCGATCCGAATCGGGGAGTAAATTCACCCCTCCACTTT. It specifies CASSDPNRGVNSPLHF.

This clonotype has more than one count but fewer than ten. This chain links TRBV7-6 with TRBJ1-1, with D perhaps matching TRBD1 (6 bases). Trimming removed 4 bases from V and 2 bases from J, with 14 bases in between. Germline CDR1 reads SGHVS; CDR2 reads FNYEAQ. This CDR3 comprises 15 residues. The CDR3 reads CASSSPRGRNTEAFF. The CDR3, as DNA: TGTGCCAGCAGCTCACCCCGGGGGCGCAACACTGAAGCTTTCTTT.

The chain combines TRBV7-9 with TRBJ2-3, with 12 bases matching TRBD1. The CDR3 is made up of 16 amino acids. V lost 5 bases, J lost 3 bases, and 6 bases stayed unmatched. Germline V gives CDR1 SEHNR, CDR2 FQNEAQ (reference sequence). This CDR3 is CASSPGGQGATDTQYF. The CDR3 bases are TGTGCCAGCAGCCCGGGGGGACAGGGGGCAACAGATACGCAGTATTTT.

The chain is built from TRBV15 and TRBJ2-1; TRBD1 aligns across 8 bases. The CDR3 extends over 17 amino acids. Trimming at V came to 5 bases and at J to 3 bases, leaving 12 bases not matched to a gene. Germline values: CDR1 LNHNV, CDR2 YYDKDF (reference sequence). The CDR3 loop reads CATSSGPGTGVYNEQFF. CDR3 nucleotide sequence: TGTGCCACCAGCTCCGGGCCGGGGACAGGAGTCTACAATGAGCAGTTCTTC.

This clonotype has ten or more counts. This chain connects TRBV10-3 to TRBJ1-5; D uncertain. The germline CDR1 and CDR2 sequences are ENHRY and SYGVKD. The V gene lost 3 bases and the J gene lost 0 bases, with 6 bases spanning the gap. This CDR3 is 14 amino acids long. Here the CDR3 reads CAISERDSNQPQHF. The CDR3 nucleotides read TGTGCCATCAGTGAAAGGGATAGCAATCAGCCCCAGCATTTT.

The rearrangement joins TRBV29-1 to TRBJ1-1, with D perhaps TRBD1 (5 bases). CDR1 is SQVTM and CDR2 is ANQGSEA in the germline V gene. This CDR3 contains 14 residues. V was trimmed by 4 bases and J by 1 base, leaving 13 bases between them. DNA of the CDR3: TGCAGCGTTGTTCAGGGTTTTAGGAACACTGAAGCTTTCTTT. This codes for CSVVQGFRNTEAFF.

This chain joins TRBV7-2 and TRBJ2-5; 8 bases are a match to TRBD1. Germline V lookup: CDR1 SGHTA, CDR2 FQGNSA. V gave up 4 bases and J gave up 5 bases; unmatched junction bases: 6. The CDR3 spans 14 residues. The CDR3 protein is CASSYGDRMETQYF. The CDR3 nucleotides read TGTGCCAGCAGCTACGGGGACAGGATGGAGACCCAGTACTTC.

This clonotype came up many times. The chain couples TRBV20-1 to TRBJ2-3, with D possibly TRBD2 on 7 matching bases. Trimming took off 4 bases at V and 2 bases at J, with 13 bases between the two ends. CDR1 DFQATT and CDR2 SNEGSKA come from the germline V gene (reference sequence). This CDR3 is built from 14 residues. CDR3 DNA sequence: TGCAGTGCTACGAGGGGGGGTTTCACAGATACGCAGTATTTT. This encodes CSATRGGFTDTQYF.

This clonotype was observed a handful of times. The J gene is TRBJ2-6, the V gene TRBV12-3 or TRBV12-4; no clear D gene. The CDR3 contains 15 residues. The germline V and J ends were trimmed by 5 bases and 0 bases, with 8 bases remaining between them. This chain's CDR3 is CASSDDNSGANVLTF. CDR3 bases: TGTGCCAGCAGTGACGACAACTCTGGGGCCAACGTCCTGACTTTC.

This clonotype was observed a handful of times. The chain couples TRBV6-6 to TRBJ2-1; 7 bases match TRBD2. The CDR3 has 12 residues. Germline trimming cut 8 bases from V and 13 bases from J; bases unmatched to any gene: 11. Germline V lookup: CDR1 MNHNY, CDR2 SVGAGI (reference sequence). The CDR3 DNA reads TGTGCCAGCTCATCTATGGGGGACTACCAGTTCTTC. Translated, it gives CASSSMGDYQFF.

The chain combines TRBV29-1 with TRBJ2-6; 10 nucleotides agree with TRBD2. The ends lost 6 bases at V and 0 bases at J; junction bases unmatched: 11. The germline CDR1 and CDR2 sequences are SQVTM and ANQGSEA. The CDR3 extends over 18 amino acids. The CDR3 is CSVEGLAGAPSGANVLTF. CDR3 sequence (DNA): TGCAGCGTCGAGGGGCTAGCGGGGGCCCCCTCTGGGGCCAACGTCCTGACTTTC. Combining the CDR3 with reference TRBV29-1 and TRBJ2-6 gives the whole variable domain SAVISQKPSRDICQRGTSLTIQCQVDSQVTMMFWYRQQPGQSLTLIATANQGSEATYESGFVIDKFPISRPNLTFSTLTVSNMSPEDSSIYLCSVEGLAGAPSGANVLTFGAGSRLTVL.